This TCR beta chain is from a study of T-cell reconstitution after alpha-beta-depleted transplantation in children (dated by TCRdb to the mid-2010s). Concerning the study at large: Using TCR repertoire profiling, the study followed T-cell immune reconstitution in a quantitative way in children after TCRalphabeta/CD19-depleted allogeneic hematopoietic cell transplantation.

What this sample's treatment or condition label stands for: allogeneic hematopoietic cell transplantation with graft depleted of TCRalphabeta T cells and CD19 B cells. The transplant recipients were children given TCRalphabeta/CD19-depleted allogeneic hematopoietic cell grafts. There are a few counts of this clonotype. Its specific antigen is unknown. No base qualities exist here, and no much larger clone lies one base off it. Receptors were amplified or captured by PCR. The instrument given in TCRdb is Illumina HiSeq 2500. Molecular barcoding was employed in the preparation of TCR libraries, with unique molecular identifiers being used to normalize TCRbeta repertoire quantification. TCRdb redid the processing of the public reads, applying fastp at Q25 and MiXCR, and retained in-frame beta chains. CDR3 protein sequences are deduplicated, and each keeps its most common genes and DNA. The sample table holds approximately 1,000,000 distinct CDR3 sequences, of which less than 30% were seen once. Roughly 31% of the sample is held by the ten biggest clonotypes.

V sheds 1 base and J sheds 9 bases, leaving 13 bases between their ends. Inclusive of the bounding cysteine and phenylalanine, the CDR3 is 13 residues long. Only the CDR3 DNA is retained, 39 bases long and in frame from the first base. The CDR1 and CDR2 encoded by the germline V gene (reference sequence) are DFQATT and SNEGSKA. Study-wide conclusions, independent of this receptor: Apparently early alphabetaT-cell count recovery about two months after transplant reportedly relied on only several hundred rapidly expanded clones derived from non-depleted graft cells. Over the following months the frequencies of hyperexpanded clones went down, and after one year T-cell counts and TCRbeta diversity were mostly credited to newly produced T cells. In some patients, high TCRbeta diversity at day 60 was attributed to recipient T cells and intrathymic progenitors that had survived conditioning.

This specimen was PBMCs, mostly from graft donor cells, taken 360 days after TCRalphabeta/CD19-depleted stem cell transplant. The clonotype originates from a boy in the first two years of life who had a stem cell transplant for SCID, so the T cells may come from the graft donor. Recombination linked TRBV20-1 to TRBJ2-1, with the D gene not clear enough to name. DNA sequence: TGCAGTGCTAGAGGCGCGTCTCTTGGTGAGCAGTTCTTC. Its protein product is CSARGASLGEQFF.